This record covers a single TCR beta chain. Its antigen is undetermined. The table came from immunoSEQ multiplex PCR; TCRdb's copy has only in-frame clones and leaves some out. The repertoire includes about 26,000 clones, about four fifths of them detected once, and about 24% sits in the top ten. The data are from a study of radiotherapy plus CTLA-4 blockade in lung cancer. The wider study: Roughly a sixth of enrolled patients responded objectively, and over 30% had disease control. The study, taken as a whole, reports: TCR clones from tumors expanded in blood after radiotherapy plus ipilimumab. Per reports, early blood T cell clone dynamics, plus interferon-beta, forecast response most strongly.

The V gene lost 2 bases and the J gene lost 4 bases, with 12 bases spanning the gap. CDR3 length equals 14 residues. Germline V lookup: CDR1 SGHRS, CDR2 YFSETQ. The study gave focal radiation plus ipilimumab CTLA-4 blockade to patients with chemo-refractory metastatic non-small-cell lung cancer. The chain carries TRBV5-1 and TRBJ1-2; D ambiguous. The source of this sequence is a human donor with non-small cell lung cancer that progressed on radiotherapy plus ipilimumab. The starting material was peripheral blood, obtained from a patient treated with radiotherapy plus ipilimumab. This CDR3 is CASSLDQPLYGYTF. The CDR3 DNA is TGCGCCAGCAGCTTAGATCAGCCCCTCTATGGCTACACCTTC.